Presented here are 18 T cell receptor beta chains from one specimen sequenced in a study of blood T cell repertoires in COVID-19. Produced via immunoSEQ multiplex PCR; TCRdb's table is partial and in-frame only. This sample has some 180,000 clones, with around 90% found just once. Sequencing used peripheral blood. The receptors derive from an elderly woman with COVID-19, enrolled during active disease.

The chain uses TRBV10-3 and TRBJ1-5; no clear D. Deletions cut 0 bases from V and 2 bases from J, with 8 bases between. Germline V lookup: CDR1 ENHRY, CDR2 SYGVKD. CDR3 size: 15 residues. The CDR3 loop is CAISESTVRNQPQHF. As DNA, the CDR3 is TGTGCCATCAGTGAGTCGACTGTTCGCAATCAGCCCCAGCATTTT.

The genes are TRBV19 and TRBJ1-2, with D unresolved. The V end lost 1 base, the J end lost 8 bases, and 17 bases lay between the germline ends. CDR1 is LNHDA, CDR2 SQIVND, per germline (reference sequence). The CDR3 is made up of 15 amino acids. The CDR3 sequence is CASSIGLGQRLGYTF. The CDR3 region has the DNA TGTGCCAGTAGTATAGGTCTTGGGCAGCGGTTGGGCTACACCTTC.

The gene calls are TRBV3-1 (or the pseudogene TRBV3-2) and TRBJ1-1; 8 nucleotides agree with TRBD1. The CDR3 is made up of 15 amino acids. Germline V lookup: CDR1 LGHDT, CDR2 YNNKEL (reference sequence). J was trimmed by 10 bases and V by 5 bases; bases with no gene match: 15. In nucleotides, the CDR3 is TGTGCCAGCAGCTTAGAGGACAGGGCCAATCGCAGAGCTTTCTTT. Translating gives CASSLEDRANRRAFF.

The chain recombines TRBV7-2 with TRBJ1-1; D not resolved. This CDR3 region has 14 residues. Trimming shortened V by 1 base and J by 4 bases, and 10 bases separated the two germline ends. CDR1 is SGHTA, CDR2 FQGNSA, per germline. The CDR3 is CASSLDFVSTEAFF. The CDR3 nucleotides are TGTGCCAGCAGCTTAGATTTCGTCAGCACTGAAGCTTTCTTT.

The chain employs TRBV10-3 and TRBJ1-6; 9 bases fit TRBD1. This CDR3 contains 16 residues. Germline trimming cut 0 bases from V and 10 bases from J; bases unmatched to any gene: 7. CDR1 ENHRY and CDR2 SYGVKD come from the germline V gene. This chain's CDR3 is CAISESLGTGKSPLHF. CDR3 coding DNA: TGTGCCATCAGTGAGTCTTTAGGGACAGGGAAATCACCCCTCCACTTT.

V usage is TRBV19 and J usage is TRBJ2-5; D is unclear. CDR3 length: 14 amino acids. The V gene lost 4 bases and the J gene lost 0 bases, with 9 bases spanning the gap. Germline V CDR1 and CDR2: LNHDA, SQIVND (reference sequence). The CDR3 region is CASSRRQDQETQYF. DNA of the CDR3: TGTGCCAGTAGTAGAAGGCAGGACCAAGAGACCCAGTACTTC.

The chain combines TRBV7-2 with TRBJ1-6, with D perhaps TRBD1 (5 bases). The germline gives CDR1 SGHTA, CDR2 FQGNSA. Trimming pared 2 bases from V and 5 bases from J, leaving 7 bases between. This CDR3 comprises 14 residues. In nucleotides, the CDR3 is TGTGCCAGCAGCTTAATCAGGGATAATTCACCCCTCCACTTT. It codes for CASSLIRDNSPLHF.

To note about this clone: Other nucleotide sequences in the sample specify the same CDR3. This rearrangement joins TRBV9 to TRBJ2-3, with no clear D. In germline, CDR1 is SGDLS, CDR2 YYNGEE. V lost 2 bases to trimming and J lost 0 bases, with 7 bases between them. The CDR3 sequence is 14 residues long. The CDR3 bases are TGTGCCAGCAGCGTTGGCGGTAGCACAGATACGCAGTATTTT. Amino acids: CASSVGGSTDTQYF.

The chain combines TRBV3-1 (or the pseudogene TRBV3-2) with TRBJ2-2; the match to TRBD2 covers 8 bases. This CDR3 spans 16 amino acids. The germline V gene encodes CDR1 LGHDT and CDR2 YNNKEL (reference sequence). V shed 1 base and J 4 bases; nucleotides not matched to a gene: 5. CDR3 sequence reads: CASSQVGGTSTGELFF. The CDR3 coding sequence is TGTGCCAGCAGCCAAGTAGGGGGGACTAGCACCGGGGAGCTGTTTTTT.

The chain recombines TRBV7-8 with TRBJ1-6, with TRBD1 matching 10 bases. The junction had 2 bases not matched to a gene; V was cut back by 3 bases and J by 9 bases. Germline V CDR1 and CDR2: SGHVS, FQNEAQ. The CDR3 is 14 residues long. This chain's CDR3 is CASSFGQGVSPLHF. Here the CDR3 DNA reads TGTGCCAGCAGCTTTGGACAGGGGGTTTCACCCCTCCACTTT.

The DNA of the CDR3 is TGTGCCAGCAGCTTACGACAGGGTTTGGTAGGATCTGAAGCTTTCTTT. This translates into CASSLRQGLVGSEAFF. J is TRBJ1-1 and V is TRBV5-4, with 7 positions matching TRBD1. The CDR3 extends over 16 amino acids. V shed 2 bases, J shed 6 bases, and the junction held 13 bases outside the gene matches. Germline assignment: CDR1 SGHNT and CDR2 YYREEE (reference sequence).

The rearrangement joins TRBV5-4 to TRBJ1-1; possibly TRBD1 for D (5 bases). V lost 2 bases, J lost 1 base, and 12 bases lay in between. The CDR3 is 15 amino acids. Per germline, CDR1 SGHNT and CDR2 YYREEE (reference sequence). The CDR3 region has the DNA TGTGCCAGCAGCTTAAAGATCCAGGGGAACACTGAAGCTTTCTTT. Residues: CASSLKIQGNTEAFF.

This chain connects TRBV10-3 to TRBJ1-2, with TRBD1 identical over 11 bases. The CDR3 spans 17 residues. CDR1 is ENHRY, CDR2 SYGVKD, per germline. V shed 6 bases and J 7 bases; nucleotides not matched to a gene: 16. The chain's CDR3 is CAISGVNIGQGASGYTF. The CDR3 nucleotides read TGTGCCATCAGCGGGGTGAATATTGGACAGGGGGCTTCTGGCTACACCTTC.

This clone occurred once. The CDR3 region has the DNA TGTGCCAGCAGTTTACCCGGGAGGGCAAGTGAGCAGTTCTTC. Protein: CASSLPGRASEQFF. The V and J genes are TRBV28 and TRBJ2-1; 8 bases align to TRBD2. The CDR3 sequence is 14 residues long. CDR1 and CDR2 (germline): MDHEN, SYDVKM. The ends lost 2 bases at V and 9 bases at J; junction bases unmatched: 6.

The chain joins TRBV10-2 to TRBJ2-6; 13 bases align to TRBD2. With V trimmed by 4 bases and J by 5 bases, 8 bases remained unmatched. This CDR3 comprises 18 residues. Germline V CDR1 and CDR2: WSHSY, SAAADI. The CDR3 loop reads CASSAGLAGDVRANVLTF. CDR3 DNA: TGCGCCAGCAGTGCTGGACTAGCGGGAGATGTTAGGGCCAACGTCCTGACTTTC.

The sample holds a few counts of this clone. This chain links TRBV19 with TRBJ1-1; D remains unclear. The V gene's germline CDR1 is LNHDA and CDR2 SQIVND (reference sequence). V lost 6 bases and J lost 1, with 6 bases in between. There are 12 residues in the CDR3. The CDR3 here is CASSLGNTEAFF. The CDR3 DNA reads TGTGCCAGTAGCCTAGGGAACACTGAAGCTTTCTTT.

As regards this clone: The junction departs from the called germline gene at one end, perhaps through a read error. The chain uses TRBV28 and TRBJ1-6; D remains unclear. Germline CDR1 is MDHEN and CDR2 is SYDVKM. This CDR3 contains 10 residues. The CDR3 loop is CASGHSPLHF. The DNA of the CDR3 is TGTGCCAGCGGCCATTCCCCCCTCCACTTT.

The chain links TRBV10-3 to TRBJ1-1, with D perhaps TRBD1 (6 bases). V was shortened by 2 bases and J by 4 bases, with 11 bases between the two germline ends. Germline V CDR1 and CDR2: ENHRY, SYGVKD. The CDR3 is 14 amino acids. The CDR3 region has the DNA TGTGCCATCAGTGAGAGAGGGACAAGCACTGAAGCTTTCTTT. Translation: CAISERGTSTEAFF.